This T cell receptor beta chain was observed in a study of a mutant IDH1 vaccine in newly diagnosed glioma. On the study more broadly: Vaccine dosing followed radiotherapy by 4-6 weeks, or accompanied temozolomide cycles. Treatment recipients were approximately 60% male and about 40% female, and their mean age was around 40 years. Findings of the study overall: Pseudoprogression appears to have had no connection to changes in top peripheral T cell clonotypes.

Time point described: week 23, last vaccination. In every dose of vaccine, 300 ug of mutant IDH1 20-mer peptide was given alongside topical imiquimod. About this clone itself: Its antigen is currently unknown.

The data were produced by immunoSEQ multiplex PCR, yet TCRdb's version contains in-frame clones alone and is incomplete. The sample records almost 85,000 clones, 85% being singletons. The V end lost 5 bases, the J end lost 6 bases, and 16 bases lay between the germline ends. The CDR3 runs 14 residues. Germline V lookup: CDR1 MNHEY, CDR2 SVGAGI. V gene TRBV6-5 combines with J gene TRBJ1-1; D is unclear. The sample here was PBMCs, taken from a glioma patient whose treatment included an IDH1 peptide vaccine. The receptor was derived from a man between 25 and 39 years old with glioma. Some clones in this sample may be carry-over from other donors' samples. Here the CDR3 reads CASSRGRPAAEAFF. The CDR3 region has the DNA TGTGCCAGCAGTCGAGGAAGACCCGCGGCTGAAGCTTTCTTT.